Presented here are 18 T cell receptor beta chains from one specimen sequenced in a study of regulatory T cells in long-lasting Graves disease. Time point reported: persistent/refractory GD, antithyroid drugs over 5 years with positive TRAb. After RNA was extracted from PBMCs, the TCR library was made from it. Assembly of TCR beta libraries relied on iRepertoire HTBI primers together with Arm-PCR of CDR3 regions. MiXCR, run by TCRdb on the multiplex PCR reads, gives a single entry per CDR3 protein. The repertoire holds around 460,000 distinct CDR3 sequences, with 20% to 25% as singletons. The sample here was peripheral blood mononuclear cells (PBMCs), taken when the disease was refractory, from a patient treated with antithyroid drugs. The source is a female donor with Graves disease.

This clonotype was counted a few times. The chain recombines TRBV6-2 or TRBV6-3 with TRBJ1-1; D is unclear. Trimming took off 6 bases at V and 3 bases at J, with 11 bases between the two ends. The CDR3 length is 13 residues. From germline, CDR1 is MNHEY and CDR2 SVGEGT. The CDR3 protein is CASSNVEYTEAFF. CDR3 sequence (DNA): TGTGCCAGCAGCAACGTGGAGTACACTGAAGCTTTCTTT.

The DNA for the CDR3 is TGCAGCGTACCCGGCACGTTCGGCGGGGGAACAGATACGCAGTATTTT. As protein: CSVPGTFGGGTDTQYF. The genes are TRBV29-1 and TRBJ2-3; TRBD2 agrees at 7 bases. The V segment lost 6 bases and the J segment 3 bases; nucleotides outside the gene matches: 15. Germline CDR1 SQVTM, CDR2 ANQGSEA. The CDR3 has 16 amino acids.

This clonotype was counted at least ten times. The CDR3 nucleotides read TGCGCCAGCAGCATCCGACGTGGGGCGATGAACACTGAAGCTTTCTTT. Protein product: CASSIRRGAMNTEAFF. V is TRBV5-1 and J is TRBJ1-1; tentatively, D is TRBD1 (5 bases). Looked up from germline, CDR1 is SGHRS and CDR2 is YFSETQ. The CDR3 is 16 residues long. V shed 4 bases and J shed 0 bases, with 16 bases lying between them.

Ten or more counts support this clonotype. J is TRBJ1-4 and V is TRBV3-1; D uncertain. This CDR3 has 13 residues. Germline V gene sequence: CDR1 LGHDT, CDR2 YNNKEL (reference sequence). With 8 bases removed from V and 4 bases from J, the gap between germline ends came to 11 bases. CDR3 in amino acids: CASSNPRNEKLFF. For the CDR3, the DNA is TGTGCCAGCTCAAACCCACGTAATGAAAAACTGTTTTTT. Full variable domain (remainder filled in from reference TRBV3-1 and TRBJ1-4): DTAVSQTPKYLVTQMGNDKSIKCEQNLGHDTMYWYKQDSKKFLKIMFSYNNKELIINETVPNRFSPKSPDKAHLNLHINSLELGDSAVYFCASSNPRNEKLFFGSGTQLSVL.

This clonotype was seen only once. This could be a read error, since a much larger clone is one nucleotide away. The CDR3, as DNA: TGTGCCAGCAGTTACCTAAATCAGATGACTGAAGCTTTCTTT. Protein product: CASSYLNQMTEAFF. This chain connects TRBV6-2 or TRBV6-3 to TRBJ1-1; D is ambiguous. V dropped 2 bases and J dropped 5 bases, with 12 bases sitting between them. The CDR3 extends over 14 amino acids. Germline CDR1 reads MNHEY; CDR2 reads SVGEGT.

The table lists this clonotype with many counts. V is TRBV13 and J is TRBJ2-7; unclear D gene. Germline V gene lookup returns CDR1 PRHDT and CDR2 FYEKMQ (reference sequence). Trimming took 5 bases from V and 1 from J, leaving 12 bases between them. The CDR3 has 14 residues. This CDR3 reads CASSPPDPSYEQYF. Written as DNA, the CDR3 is TGTGCCAGCAGCCCCCCGGACCCATCCTACGAGCAGTACTTC.

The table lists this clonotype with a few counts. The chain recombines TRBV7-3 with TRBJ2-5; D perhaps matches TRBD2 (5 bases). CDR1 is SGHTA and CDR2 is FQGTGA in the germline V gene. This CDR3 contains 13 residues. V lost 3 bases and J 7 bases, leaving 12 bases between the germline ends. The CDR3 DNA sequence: TGTGCCAGCAGCTTGGACTCCCGGGGGACCCAGTACTTC. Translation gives CASSLDSRGTQYF.

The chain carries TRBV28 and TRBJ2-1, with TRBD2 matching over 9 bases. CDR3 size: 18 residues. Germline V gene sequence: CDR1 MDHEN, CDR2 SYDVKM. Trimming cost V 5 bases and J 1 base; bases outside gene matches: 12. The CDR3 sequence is CASSAPPGTSISYNEQFF. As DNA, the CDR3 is TGTGCCAGCAGTGCACCCCCCGGGACTAGCATATCCTACAATGAGCAGTTCTTC.

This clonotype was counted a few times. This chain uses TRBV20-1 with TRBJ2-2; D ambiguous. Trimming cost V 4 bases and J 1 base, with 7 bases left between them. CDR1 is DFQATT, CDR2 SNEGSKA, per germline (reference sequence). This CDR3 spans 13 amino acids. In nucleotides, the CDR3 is TGCAGTGCTAAGGACGAGAACACCGGGGAGCTGTTTTTT. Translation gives CSAKDENTGELFF.

This chain's CDR3 is CASSQVWRDEQYF. In nucleotides, the CDR3 is TGTGCCAGCAGCCAAGTTTGGAGGGACGAGCAGTACTTC. V and J are TRBV4-2 and TRBJ2-7, with TRBD2 as a possible D gene (6 bases). Per germline, CDR1 LGHNA and CDR2 YNFKEQ. Trimming left V 1 base short and J 5 bases short, with 9 bases between. This CDR3 has 13 residues.

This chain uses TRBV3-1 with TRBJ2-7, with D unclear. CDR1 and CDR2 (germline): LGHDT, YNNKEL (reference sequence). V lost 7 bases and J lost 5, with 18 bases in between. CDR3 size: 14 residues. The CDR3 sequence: CASTRAAHPHEQYF. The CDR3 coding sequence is TGTGCCAGCACACGGGCAGCTCACCCCCACGAGCAGTACTTC.

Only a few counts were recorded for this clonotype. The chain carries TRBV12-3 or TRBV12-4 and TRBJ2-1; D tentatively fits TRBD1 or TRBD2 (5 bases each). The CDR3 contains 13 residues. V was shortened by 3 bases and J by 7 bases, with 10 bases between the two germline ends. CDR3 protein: CASSLLGDNEQFF. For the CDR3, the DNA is TGTGCCAGCAGTTTGCTGGGGGATAATGAGCAGTTCTTC.

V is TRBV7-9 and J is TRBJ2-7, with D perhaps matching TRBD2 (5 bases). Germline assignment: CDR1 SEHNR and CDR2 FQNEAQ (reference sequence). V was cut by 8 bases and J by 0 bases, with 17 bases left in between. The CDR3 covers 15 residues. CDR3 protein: CASGPGGERSYEQYF. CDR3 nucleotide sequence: TGTGCCAGCGGCCCAGGAGGAGAACGCTCCTACGAGCAGTACTTC.

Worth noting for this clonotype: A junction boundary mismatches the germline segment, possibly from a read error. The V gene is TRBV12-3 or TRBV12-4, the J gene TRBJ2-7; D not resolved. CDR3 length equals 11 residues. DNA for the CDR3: TGTACCAGCAGTTTAACGTACGAGCAGTACTTC. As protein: CTSSLTYEQYF.

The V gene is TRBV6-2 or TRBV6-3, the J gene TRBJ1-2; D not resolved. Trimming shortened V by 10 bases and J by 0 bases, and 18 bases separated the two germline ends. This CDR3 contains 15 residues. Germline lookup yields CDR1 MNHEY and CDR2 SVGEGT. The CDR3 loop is CATGHLGTANYGYTF. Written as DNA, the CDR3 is TGTGCCACCGGTCATCTCGGAACAGCTAACTATGGCTACACCTTC.

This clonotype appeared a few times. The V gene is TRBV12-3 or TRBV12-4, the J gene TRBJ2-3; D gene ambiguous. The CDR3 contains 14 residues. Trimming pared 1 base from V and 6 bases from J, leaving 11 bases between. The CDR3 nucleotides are TGTGCCAGCAGTTTAGACGTAGCCGTTGATACGCAGTATTTT. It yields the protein CASSLDVAVDTQYF.

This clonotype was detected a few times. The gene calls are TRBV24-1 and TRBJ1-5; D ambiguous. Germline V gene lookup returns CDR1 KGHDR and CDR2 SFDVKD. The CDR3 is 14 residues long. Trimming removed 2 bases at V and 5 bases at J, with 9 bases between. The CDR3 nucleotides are TGTGCCACCAGTGATTGGGCCGGGGATCAGCCCCAGCATTTT. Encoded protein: CATSDWAGDQPQHF.

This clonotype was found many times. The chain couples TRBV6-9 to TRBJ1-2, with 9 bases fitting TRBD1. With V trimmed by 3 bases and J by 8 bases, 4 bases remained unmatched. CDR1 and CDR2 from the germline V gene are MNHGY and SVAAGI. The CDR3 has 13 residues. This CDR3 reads CASSYGTGRGYTF. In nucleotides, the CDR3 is TGTGCCAGCAGTTACGGGACAGGGAGAGGCTACACCTTC.